This TCR beta chain was identified in a study of OX40 agonist ivuxolimab in advanced cancers. Study-wide context: The patients got ivuxolimab, which is an agonistic anti-OX40 (CD134) antibody.

CDR3 length equals 12 residues. V lost 4 bases and J lost 5, with 8 bases in between. Per germline, CDR1 SEHNR and CDR2 FQNEAQ (reference sequence). Assay: immunoSEQ multiplex PCR; the TCRdb copy retains only in-frame clones and omits some. Of approximately 50,000 clones listed, around four fifths were seen once; the top ten hold about 2.7%. The receptor's source is an adult with an advanced solid tumor such as melanoma, head and neck, liver or kidney cancer. The sequencing here drew on CD4+ or CD8+ T cells sorted from blood, taken in a trial of the OX40 agonist ivuxolimab. The V call is TRBV7-9, the J call TRBJ2-5; D possibly corresponds to TRBD2 (5 bases). In DNA form, the CDR3 reads TGTGCCAGCAGCTACGGACTTGAGACCCAGTACTTC. Amino acids: CASSYGLETQYF.